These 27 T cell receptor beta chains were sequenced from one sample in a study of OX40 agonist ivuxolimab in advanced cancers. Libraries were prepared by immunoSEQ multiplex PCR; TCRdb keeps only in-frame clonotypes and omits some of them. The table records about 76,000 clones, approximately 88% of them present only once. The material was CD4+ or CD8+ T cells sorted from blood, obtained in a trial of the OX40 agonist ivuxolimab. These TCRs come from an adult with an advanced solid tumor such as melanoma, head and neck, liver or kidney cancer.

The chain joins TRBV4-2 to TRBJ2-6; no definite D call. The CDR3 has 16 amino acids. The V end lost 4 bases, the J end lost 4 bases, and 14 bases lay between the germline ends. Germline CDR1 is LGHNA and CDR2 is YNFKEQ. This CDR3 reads CASSRTDTSGANVLTF. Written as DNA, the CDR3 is TGTGCCAGCAGCCGCACTGACACATCCGGGGCCAACGTCCTGACTTTC.

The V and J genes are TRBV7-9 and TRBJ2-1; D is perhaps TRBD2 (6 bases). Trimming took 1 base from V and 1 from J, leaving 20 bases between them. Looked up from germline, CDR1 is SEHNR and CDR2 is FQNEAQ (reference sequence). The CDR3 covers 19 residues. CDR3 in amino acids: CASSLGSISGTESYNEQFF. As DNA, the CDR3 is TGTGCCAGCAGCTTAGGGAGCATCTCCGGGACTGAATCCTACAATGAGCAGTTCTTC. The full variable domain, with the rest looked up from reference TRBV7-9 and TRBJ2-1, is DTGVSQNPRHKITKRGQNVTFRCDPISEHNRLYWYRQTLGQGPEFLTYFQNEAQLEKSRLLSDRFSAERPKGSFSTLEIQRTEQGDSAMYLCASSLGSISGTESYNEQFFGPGTRLTVL.

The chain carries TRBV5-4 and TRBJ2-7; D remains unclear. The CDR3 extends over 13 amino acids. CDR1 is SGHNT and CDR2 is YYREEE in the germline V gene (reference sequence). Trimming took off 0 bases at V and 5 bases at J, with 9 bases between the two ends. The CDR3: CASSLDVSNEQYF. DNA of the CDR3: TGTGCCAGCAGCTTGGATGTCAGCAACGAGCAGTACTTC.

The CDR3, as DNA: TGTGCCACCAGTACCGGACAGGGAGCAGATACGCAGTATTTT. It codes for CATSTGQGADTQYF. The rearrangement uses TRBV15 and TRBJ2-3; 8 nucleotides line up with TRBD1. Germline CDR1 is LNHNV and CDR2 is YYDKDF (reference sequence). There are 14 residues in the CDR3. J gave up 4 bases and V 6 bases, and 6 bases lay outside the gene matches.

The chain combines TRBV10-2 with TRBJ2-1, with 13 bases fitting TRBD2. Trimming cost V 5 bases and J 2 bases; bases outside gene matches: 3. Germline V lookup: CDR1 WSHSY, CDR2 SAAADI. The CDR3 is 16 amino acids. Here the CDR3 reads CASSWTSGRPYNEQFF. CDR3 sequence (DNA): TGCGCCAGCAGTTGGACTAGCGGGAGACCCTACAATGAGCAGTTCTTC.

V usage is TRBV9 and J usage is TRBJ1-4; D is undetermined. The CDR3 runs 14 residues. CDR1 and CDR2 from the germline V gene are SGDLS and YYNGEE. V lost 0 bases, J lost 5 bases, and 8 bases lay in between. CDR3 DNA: TGTGCCAGCAGCGTAGAGAACCAAAATGAAAAACTGTTTTTT. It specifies CASSVENQNEKLFF.

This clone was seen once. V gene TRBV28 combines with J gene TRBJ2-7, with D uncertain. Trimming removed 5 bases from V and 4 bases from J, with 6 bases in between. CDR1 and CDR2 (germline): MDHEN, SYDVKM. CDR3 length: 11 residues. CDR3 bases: TGTGCCAGCAGTCCCGGTTACGAGCAGTACTTC. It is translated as CASSPGYEQYF.

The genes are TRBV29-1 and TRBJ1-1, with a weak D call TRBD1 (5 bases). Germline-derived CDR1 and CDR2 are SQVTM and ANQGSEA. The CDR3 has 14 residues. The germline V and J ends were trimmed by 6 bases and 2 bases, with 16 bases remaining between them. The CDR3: CSVSGGRGNTEAFF. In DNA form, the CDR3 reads TGCAGCGTCAGCGGGGGGAGAGGTAACACTGAAGCTTTCTTT.

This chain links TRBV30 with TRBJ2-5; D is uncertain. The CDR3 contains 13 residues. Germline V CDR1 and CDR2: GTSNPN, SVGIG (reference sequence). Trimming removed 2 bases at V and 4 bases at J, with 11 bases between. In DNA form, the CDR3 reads TGTGCCTGGAGTCCCTCGCTGGGAGAGACCCAGTACTTC. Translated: CAWSPSLGETQYF.

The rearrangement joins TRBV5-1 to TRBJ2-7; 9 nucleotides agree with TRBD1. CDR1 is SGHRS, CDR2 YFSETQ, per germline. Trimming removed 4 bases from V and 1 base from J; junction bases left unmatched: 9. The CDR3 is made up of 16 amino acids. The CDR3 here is CASSQDPGQGSYEQYF. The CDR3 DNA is TGCGCCAGCAGCCAGGATCCGGGACAGGGATCCTACGAGCAGTACTTC. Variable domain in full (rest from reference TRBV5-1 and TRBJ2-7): KAGVTQTPRYLIKTRGQQVTLSCSPISGHRSVSWYQQTPGQGLQFLFEYFSETQRNKGNFPGRFSGRQFSNSRSEMNVSTLELGDSALYLCASSQDPGQGSYEQYFGPGTRLTVT.

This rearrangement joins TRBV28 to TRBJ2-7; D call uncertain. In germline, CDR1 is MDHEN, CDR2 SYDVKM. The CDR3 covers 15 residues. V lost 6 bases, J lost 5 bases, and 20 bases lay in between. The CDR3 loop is CASSLPGSRADEQYF. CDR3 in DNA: TGTGCCAGCAGCCTCCCCGGATCCCGAGCCGACGAGCAGTACTTC.

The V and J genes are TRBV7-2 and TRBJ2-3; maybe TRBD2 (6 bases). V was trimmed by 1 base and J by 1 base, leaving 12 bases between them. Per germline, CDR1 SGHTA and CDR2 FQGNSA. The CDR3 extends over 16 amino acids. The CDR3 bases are TGTGCCAGCAGCTTAGTAGGAGGGCGCGGCACAGATACGCAGTATTTT. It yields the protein CASSLVGGRGTDTQYF. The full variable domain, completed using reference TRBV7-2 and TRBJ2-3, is GAGVSQSPSNKVTEKGKDVELRCDPISGHTALYWYRQSLGQGLEFLIYFQGNSAPDKSGLPSDRFSAERTGGSVSTLTIQRTQQEDSAVYLCASSLVGGRGTDTQYFGPGTRLTVL.

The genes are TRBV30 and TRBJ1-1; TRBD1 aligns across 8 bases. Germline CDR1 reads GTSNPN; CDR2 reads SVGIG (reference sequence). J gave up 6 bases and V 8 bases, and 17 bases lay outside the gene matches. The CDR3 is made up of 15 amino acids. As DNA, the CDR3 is TGTGCCAACCGGGGAAGAGACAGGGGTCAGGCTGAAGCTTTCTTT. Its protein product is CANRGRDRGQAEAFF.

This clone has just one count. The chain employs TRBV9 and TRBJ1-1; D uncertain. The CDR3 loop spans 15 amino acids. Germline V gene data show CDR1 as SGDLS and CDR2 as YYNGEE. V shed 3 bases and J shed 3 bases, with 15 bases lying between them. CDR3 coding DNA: TGTGCCAGCAGCGCTTTAGGGAGGCTGGACACTGAAGCTTTCTTT. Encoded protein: CASSALGRLDTEAFF.

CDR3 sequence: CAWRGPGGYEQYF. CDR3 nucleotides: TGTGCCTGGAGAGGCCCGGGGGGCTACGAGCAGTACTTC. The chain links TRBV30 to TRBJ2-7, with 7 bases matching TRBD2. The CDR3 contains 13 residues. The germline gives CDR1 GTSNPN, CDR2 SVGIG (reference sequence). Trimming took 3 bases from V and 3 from J; bases not matched to a gene: 5.

The CDR3 DNA follows: TGCGCCAGCAGCTCTACAGGGGGAGAGACCCAGTACTTC. It specifies CASSSTGGETQYF. The V and J genes are TRBV4-1 and TRBJ2-5; 8 nucleotides agree with TRBD1. In germline, CDR1 is MGHRA, CDR2 YSYEKL. CDR3 size: 13 residues. The trim removed 5 bases at V and 4 bases at J, leaving 3 bases unmatched.

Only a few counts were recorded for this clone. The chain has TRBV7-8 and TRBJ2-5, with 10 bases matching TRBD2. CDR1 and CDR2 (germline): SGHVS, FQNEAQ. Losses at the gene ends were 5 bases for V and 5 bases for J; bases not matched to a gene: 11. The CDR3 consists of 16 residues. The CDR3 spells CASSKSSGRAGETQYF. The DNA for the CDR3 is TGTGCCAGCAGCAAGAGCAGCGGGAGGGCCGGGGAGACCCAGTACTTC. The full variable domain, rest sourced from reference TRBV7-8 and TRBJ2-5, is GAGVSQSPRYKVAKRGQDVALRCDPISGHVSLFWYQQALGQGPEFLTYFQNEAQLDKSGLPSDRFFAERPEGSVSTLKIQRTQQEDSAVYLCASSKSSGRAGETQYFGPGTRLLVL.

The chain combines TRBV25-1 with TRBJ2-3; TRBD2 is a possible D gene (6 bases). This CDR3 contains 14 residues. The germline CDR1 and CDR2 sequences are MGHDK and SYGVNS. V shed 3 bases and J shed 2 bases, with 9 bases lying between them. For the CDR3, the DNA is TGTGCCAGCAGTGAGAAGCGGGCCACAGATACGCAGTATTTT. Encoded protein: CASSEKRATDTQYF.

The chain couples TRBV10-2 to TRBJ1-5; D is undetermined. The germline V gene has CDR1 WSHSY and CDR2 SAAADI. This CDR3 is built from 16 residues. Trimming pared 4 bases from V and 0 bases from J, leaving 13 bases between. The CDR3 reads CASSAYRAVSNQPQHF. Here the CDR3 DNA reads TGCGCCAGCAGTGCATACAGAGCAGTTAGCAATCAGCCCCAGCATTTT.

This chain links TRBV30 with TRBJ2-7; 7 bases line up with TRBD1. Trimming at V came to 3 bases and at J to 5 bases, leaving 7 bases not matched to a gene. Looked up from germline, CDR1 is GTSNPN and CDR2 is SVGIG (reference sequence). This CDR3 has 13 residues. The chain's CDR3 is CAWSGDSSNEQYF. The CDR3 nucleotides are TGTGCCTGGAGCGGGGACAGTAGCAACGAGCAGTACTTC.

CDR3 nucleotide sequence: TGTGCCATCATCCCGGACGGGAGCTCTGGAAACACCATATATTTT. It translates to CAIIPDGSSGNTIYF. V and J are TRBV10-3 and TRBJ1-3; no firm D call. Germline-derived CDR1 and CDR2 are ENHRY and SYGVKD. With 7 bases removed from V and 0 bases from J, the gap between germline ends came to 13 bases. This CDR3 contains 15 residues.

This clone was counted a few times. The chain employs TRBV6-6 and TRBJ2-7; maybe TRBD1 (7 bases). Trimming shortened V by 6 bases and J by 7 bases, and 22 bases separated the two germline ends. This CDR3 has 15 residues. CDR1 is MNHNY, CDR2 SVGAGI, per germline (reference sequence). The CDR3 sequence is CASSQEGGWGGEQYF. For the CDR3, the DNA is TGTGCCAGCAGCCAGGAAGGGGGCTGGGGAGGAGAGCAGTACTTC.

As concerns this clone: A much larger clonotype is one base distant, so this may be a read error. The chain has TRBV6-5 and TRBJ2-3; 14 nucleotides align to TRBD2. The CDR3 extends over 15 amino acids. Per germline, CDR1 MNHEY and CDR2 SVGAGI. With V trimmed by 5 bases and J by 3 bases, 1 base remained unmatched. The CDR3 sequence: CASSGTSGRTDTQYF. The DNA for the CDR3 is TGTGCCAGCAGTGGGACTAGCGGGAGAACAGATACGCAGTATTTT.

CDR3 loop: CASSRWDSQETQYF. The CDR3 DNA follows: TGTGCCAGCAGCCGCTGGGACAGCCAAGAGACCCAGTACTTC. The chain joins TRBV27 to TRBJ2-5; TRBD1 agrees at 7 bases. The ends lost 6 bases at V and 1 base at J; junction bases unmatched: 5. From germline, CDR1 is MNHEY and CDR2 SMNVEV (reference sequence). The CDR3 is 14 residues long.

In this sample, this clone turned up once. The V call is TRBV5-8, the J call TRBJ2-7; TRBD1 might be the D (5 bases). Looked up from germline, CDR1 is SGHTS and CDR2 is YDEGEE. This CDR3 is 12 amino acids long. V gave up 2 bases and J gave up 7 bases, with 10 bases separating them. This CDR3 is CASSFQGREQYF. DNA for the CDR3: TGTGCCAGCAGCTTCCAGGGCAGAGAGCAGTACTTC. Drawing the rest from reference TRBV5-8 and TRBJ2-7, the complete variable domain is EAGVTQSPTHLIKTRGQQATLRCSPISGHTSVYWYQQALGLGLQFLLWYDEGEERNRGNFPPRFSGRQFPNYSSELNVNALELEDSALYLCASSFQGREQYFGPGTRLTVT.

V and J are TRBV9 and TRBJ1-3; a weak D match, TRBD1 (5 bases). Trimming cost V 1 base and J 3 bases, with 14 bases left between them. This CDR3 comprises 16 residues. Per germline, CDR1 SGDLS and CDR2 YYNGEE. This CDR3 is CASSVRAGRFGNTIYF. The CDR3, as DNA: TGTGCCAGCAGCGTAAGGGCAGGGAGGTTTGGAAACACCATATATTTT.

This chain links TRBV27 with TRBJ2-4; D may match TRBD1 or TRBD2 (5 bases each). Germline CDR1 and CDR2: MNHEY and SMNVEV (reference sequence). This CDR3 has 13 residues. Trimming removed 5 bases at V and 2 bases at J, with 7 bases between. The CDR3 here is CASSGGPKNIQYF. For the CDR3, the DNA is TGTGCCAGCAGTGGGGGTCCCAAAAACATTCAGTACTTC.